This T cell receptor beta chain was sequenced during a study of blood T cell repertoires in COVID-19. V was pared by 2 bases and J by 1 base, with 10 bases between. The CDR3 runs to 15 residues. Looked up from germline, CDR1 is MNHNY and CDR2 is SVGAGI (reference sequence). Assay: immunoSEQ multiplex PCR; the TCRdb copy retains only in-frame clones and omits some. The sample has about 120,000 clones; roughly 89% are singletons. J is TRBJ2-3 and V is TRBV6-6; D call uncertain. Sequenced sample: peripheral blood. The receptor's source is a man between 35 and 55 years old with acute or convalescent COVID-19. The CDR3 protein is CASSYAPVGTDTQYF. CDR3 DNA sequence: TGTGCCAGCAGTTACGCCCCGGTGGGCACAGATACGCAGTATTTT.